The clone carrying this T cell receptor beta chain was picked up a small number of times. Naive CD8 cells lacked CD45RO, underwent positive selection for CCR7 and left out terminally differentiated effector memory CD45RA+ cells. The table came from immunoSEQ multiplex PCR; TCRdb's copy has only in-frame clones and leaves some out. This sample carries hundreds of thousands of clones, 85% to 95% of them seen once, and the ten largest clones take over 0.1%. This entry comes from a study of shared clonotypes between healthy human individuals. The CDR3 has 15 amino acids. V shed 5 bases and J shed 0 bases, with 11 bases lying between them. CDR1 and CDR2 (germline): LNHDA, SQIVND (reference sequence).

The gene calls are TRBV19 and TRBJ1-5; perhaps TRBD1 as D (6 bases). The TCR comes from a woman between 25 and 40 years old in good health. Sequencing input: naive CD8+ T cells sorted from blood. This CDR3 reads CASSLGTFSNQPQHF. In DNA, the CDR3 is TGTGCCAGTAGTCTAGGGACATTTAGCAATCAGCCCCAGCATTTT.